This TCR beta chain was documented in a study of shared clonotypes between healthy human individuals. Each subset's genomic DNA was shared equally among a number of immunoSEQ plates. Libraries were prepared by immunoSEQ multiplex PCR; TCRdb keeps only in-frame clonotypes and omits some of them. This sample has approximately 740,000 clones, with less than 85% found just once. Germline CDR1 and CDR2: MGHRA and YSYEKL. This CDR3 contains 14 residues. Trimming pared 3 bases from V and 3 bases from J, leaving 12 bases between. What was sequenced was memory CD4+ T cells sorted from blood. Subset: CD45RA-negative fraction. This chain joins TRBV4-1 and TRBJ2-7; D may correspond to TRBD1 or TRBD2 (5 bases each). The origin of this receptor is a woman aged 30 to 39 in good health. In DNA form, the CDR3 reads TGCGCCAGCAGCCATCCGGGACGGGTCTACGAGCAGTACTTC. Its protein is CASSHPGRVYEQYF.